These 28 T cell receptor beta chains share one sample of origin, sequenced in a study of shared clonotypes between healthy human individuals (dated by TCRdb to about 2020). The library was produced with the immunoSEQ multiplex PCR assay. Drawn from immuneACCESS, this table holds only the in-frame rearrangements with V and J called that TCRdb kept. Clones are partly lost; checked studies trace under half to an unresolved V gene and leave the rest unexplained. This sample has about a million clones in its table, and around 80% of those were observed once. The ten largest clones represent around 1.5% of the sample. The sequenced sample was memory CD4+ T cells sorted from blood. The cell subset or site tag for this specimen amounts to: CD45RA-negative fraction. The receptor source for this set is a man younger than 35 in good health.

As concerns this clone: At one of its ends the junction is not consistent with the germline gene, which may arise from a read error. This rearrangement joins TRBV7-9 to TRBJ1-2; TRBD1 is a possible D gene (6 bases). In germline, CDR1 is SEHNR, CDR2 FQNEAQ (reference sequence). The CDR3 has 14 amino acids. As DNA, the CDR3 is TGTGCCAGCAGCTCGCGGACGGGGACATATGACTACACCTTC. Translating it yields CASSSRTGTYDYTF. The variable domain in full, completed from reference TRBV7-9 and TRBJ1-2, reads DTGVSQNPRHKITKRGQNVTFRCDPISEHNRLYWYRQTLGQGPEFLTYFQNEAQLEKSRLLSDRFSAERPKGSFSTLEIQRTEQGDSAMYLCASSSRTGTYDYTFGSGTRLTVV.

This clone came up once. The CDR3 reads CASMSPGSQPQHF. In nucleotides, the CDR3 is TGTGCCAGCATGAGTCCGGGGAGTCAGCCCCAGCATTTT. The chain is built from TRBV6-1 and TRBJ1-5; D remains ambiguous. In germline, CDR1 is MNHNS, CDR2 SASEGT. V shed 7 bases and J shed 6 bases, with 13 bases lying between them. This CDR3 is 13 amino acids long.

As DNA, the CDR3 is TGTGCCAGTTCTACAGGGATAAGCACAGATACGCAGTATTTT. Translated: CASSTGISTDTQYF. The chain combines TRBV25-1 with TRBJ2-3; D may be TRBD1 (6 bases). Germline CDR1 and CDR2: MGHDK and SYGVNS. The length of the CDR3 is 14 residues. V shed 9 bases and J shed 0 bases, with 13 bases lying between them.

This chain uses TRBV4-1 with TRBJ2-3, with 8 bases aligning to TRBD1. V gave up 3 bases and J gave up 6 bases; unmatched junction bases: 14. Germline assignment: CDR1 MGHRA and CDR2 YSYEKL. The CDR3 is 17 residues long. The CDR3 nucleotides read TGCGCCAGCAGCCAGTTCACAGGGGGGACTTTCCTGGATACGCAGTATTTT. Protein product: CASSQFTGGTFLDTQYF.

The rearrangement links TRBV6-1 to TRBJ1-6; 10 bases align to TRBD1. This CDR3 contains 15 residues. Germline V gene data show CDR1 as MNHNS and CDR2 as SASEGT. J gave up 10 bases and V 8 bases, and 11 bases lay outside the gene matches. CDR3 residues: CASGTGQGRNSPLHF. CDR3 DNA: TGTGCCAGCGGGACGGGACAGGGGAGGAACTCACCCCTCCACTTT.

The V call is TRBV5-1, the J call TRBJ1-2; D perhaps matches TRBD1 (6 bases). CDR3 length: 15 residues. Trimming pared 4 bases from V and 2 bases from J, leaving 15 bases between. In germline, CDR1 is SGHRS, CDR2 YFSETQ. The CDR3: CASSRTGGGNYGYTF. DNA of the CDR3: TGCGCCAGCAGCCGGACCGGGGGCGGAAACTATGGCTACACCTTC.

This sequence joins TRBV6-1 and TRBJ1-6, with TRBD1 matching over 7 bases. This CDR3 comprises 14 residues. V dropped 4 bases and J dropped 9; count of bases not matched to a gene: 6. Germline lookup yields CDR1 MNHNS and CDR2 SASEGT. The CDR3 region is CASSGDSGSSPLHF. The CDR3 region has the DNA TGTGCCAGCAGTGGGGACAGTGGGAGTTCACCCCTCCACTTT.

V usage is TRBV6-5 and J usage is TRBJ1-2, with D tentatively TRBD1 (6 bases). The CDR3 has 15 amino acids. The germline V gene encodes CDR1 MNHEY and CDR2 SVGAGI. V lost 4 bases, J lost 6 bases, and 18 bases lay in between. The CDR3 DNA reads as TGTGCCAGCAGTTTCCCTCCGGAGGGGGGGGATGGCTACACCTTC. Amino acids: CASSFPPEGGDGYTF.

The V call is TRBV7-6, the J call TRBJ2-1; weak D call: TRBD2 (7 bases). CDR3 length: 13 amino acids. CDR1 SGHVS and CDR2 FNYEAQ come from the germline V gene. The germline V and J ends were trimmed by 4 bases and 9 bases, with 13 bases remaining between them. The CDR3 here is CASSSYAGAEQFF. The CDR3 region has the DNA TGTGCCAGCAGCTCCTACGCGGGGGCTGAGCAGTTCTTC.

The chain couples TRBV2 to TRBJ1-2; no reliable D call. CDR1 and CDR2 from the germline V gene are SNHLY and FYNNEI. The CDR3 spans 14 residues. V lost 1 base, J lost 11 bases, and 17 bases lay in between. CDR3 loop: CASSEEKTVWWYTF. As DNA, the CDR3 is TGTGCCAGCAGTGAAGAAAAAACAGTATGGTGGTACACCTTC.

The V and J genes are TRBV29-1 and TRBJ1-1; no definite D call. V lost 5 bases and J lost 8, with 12 bases in between. Germline V gene data show CDR1 as SQVTM and CDR2 as ANQGSEA. The CDR3 extends over 11 amino acids. The CDR3 DNA is TGCAGCGTTTATGGCTCGGGGGAAGCTTTCTTT. This sequence encodes CSVYGSGEAFF.

This clone was seen once. One junction end disagrees with the germline gene, perhaps due to a read error. The genes are TRBV7-7 and TRBJ2-7, with D perhaps TRBD1 (5 bases). The CDR3 is 14 residues long. Looked up from germline, CDR1 is SSHAT and CDR2 is FNYEAQ (reference sequence). CDR3 nucleotides: TGTGCTAGCAGCCAACAGGAGAACTCCTACGAGCAGTACTTC. This encodes CASSQQENSYEQYF.

The CDR3 coding sequence is TGCAGCGTTGTCGCGAGCACAGATACGCAGTATTTT. Translating it yields CSVVASTDTQYF. This sequence joins TRBV29-1 and TRBJ2-3, with unresolved D. From germline, CDR1 is SQVTM and CDR2 ANQGSEA. CDR3 size: 12 residues. With 4 bases removed from V and 0 bases from J, the gap between germline ends came to 5 bases.

A few counts support this clone. The chain has TRBV4-2 and TRBJ2-7; a possible D gene is TRBD2 (5 bases). Trimming took off 0 bases at V and 0 bases at J, with 12 bases between the two ends. The germline V gene has CDR1 LGHNA and CDR2 YNFKEQ. The CDR3 is made up of 16 amino acids. CDR3 sequence reads: CASSQEGGFSSYEQYF. The CDR3, as DNA: TGTGCCAGCAGCCAAGAAGGAGGCTTTAGCTCCTACGAGCAGTACTTC.

This clone was detected once. The chain uses TRBV10-3 and TRBJ2-3; 7 nucleotides align to TRBD2. From germline, CDR1 is ENHRY and CDR2 SYGVKD. The CDR3 covers 12 residues. The J segment lost 4 bases and the V segment lost 10 bases, leaving 5 bases of the junction unmatched. The CDR3 bases are TGTGCCACTTGGGACTACCCAGATACGCAGTATTTT. Amino acids: CATWDYPDTQYF.

In its sample, this clone was seen once. This chain connects TRBV30 to TRBJ2-2, with TRBD1 identical over 8 bases. The junction had 8 bases not matched to a gene; V was cut back by 0 bases and J by 8 bases. The germline CDR1 and CDR2 sequences are GTSNPN and SVGIG (reference sequence). The CDR3 covers 15 residues. CDR3: CAWSVDRGPRGELFF. CDR3 DNA sequence: TGTGCCTGGAGTGTAGACAGGGGCCCCAGAGGGGAGCTGTTTTTT.

Ten or more counts support this clone. This CDR3 reads CASSLDYGRGAFF. The CDR3 DNA sequence: TGTGCCAGCAGCTTAGATTATGGGCGAGGGGCTTTCTTT. The chain combines TRBV7-2 with TRBJ1-1, with D hard to call. Germline lookup yields CDR1 SGHTA and CDR2 FQGNSA. V was trimmed by 1 base and J by 11 bases, leaving 14 bases between them. The CDR3 sequence is 13 residues long.

The rearrangement uses TRBV6-1 and TRBJ1-1; D is unclear. CDR3 size: 14 residues. V lost 4 bases, J lost 0 bases, and 9 bases lay in between. Germline CDR1 and CDR2: MNHNS and SASEGT. The CDR3, as DNA: TGTGCCAGCAGTGCCAAGCGAATGAACACTGAAGCTTTCTTT. It translates to CASSAKRMNTEAFF.

This clone came up a few times. V gene TRBV9 combines with J gene TRBJ1-2; D gene uncertain. Germline loops: CDR1 SGDLS, CDR2 YYNGEE. This CDR3 is 13 amino acids long. Trimming left V 0 bases short and J 5 bases short, with 8 bases between. Written as DNA, the CDR3 is TGTGCCAGCAGCGTAGGGCCCGGGTATGGCTACACCTTC. It specifies CASSVGPGYGYTF.

Comment on this clone: At one boundary the junction diverges from the germline segment, which might be a read error. J is TRBJ2-1 and V is TRBV9; D is possibly TRBD2 (6 bases). The CDR3 has 17 amino acids. The V gene's germline CDR1 is SGDLS and CDR2 YYNGEE. CDR3 loop: CASSVVGGRYSYNEQFF. The CDR3 bases are TGTGCCAGTAGCGTAGTAGGAGGGAGGTACTCCTACAATGAGCAGTTCTTC.

This clone was recorded a few times. Other nucleotide sequences from this sample produce the same CDR3. V usage is TRBV19 and J usage is TRBJ2-2; D is unresolved. Trimming stripped 3 bases from V and 7 bases from J, with 3 bases between. The CDR3 runs to 11 residues. CDR1 and CDR2 (germline): LNHDA, SQIVND (reference sequence). CDR3 bases: TGTGCCAGTAGTATTCGCGGGGAGCTGTTTTTT. Protein: CASSIRGELFF.

The rearrangement uses TRBV18 and TRBJ2-2; maybe TRBD1 (6 bases). Trimming stripped 0 bases from V and 6 bases from J, with 11 bases between. Germline-derived CDR1 and CDR2 are KGHSH and LQKENI. This CDR3 is 15 amino acids long. DNA for the CDR3: TGTGCCAGCTCACCACCGATGGGGGCGTCCGGGGAGCTGTTTTTT. Protein sequence: CASSPPMGASGELFF.

This clone has more than one count but fewer than ten. The chain combines TRBV5-4 with TRBJ2-2; 9 bases agree with TRBD2. After removal of 1 base from V and 2 bases from J, the junction contained 6 bases not matched to a gene. This CDR3 contains 17 residues. Germline CDR1 is SGHNT and CDR2 is YYREEE (reference sequence). CDR3 bases: TGTGCCAGCAGCTTGAAACTAGCGGGTGACAACACCGGGGAGCTGTTTTTT. Residues: CASSLKLAGDNTGELFF.

The chain links TRBV29-1 to TRBJ2-3; D may match TRBD1 or TRBD2 (6 bases each). CDR1 SQVTM and CDR2 ANQGSEA come from the germline V gene. V gave up 0 bases and J gave up 5 bases, with 12 bases separating them. The CDR3 runs to 14 residues. DNA of the CDR3: TGCAGCGTTGAAGAAGGGGGGCTGGGAGATACGCAGTATTTT. Translated: CSVEEGGLGDTQYF.

The chain has TRBV4-1 and TRBJ2-2; D is unresolved. In germline, CDR1 is MGHRA, CDR2 YSYEKL. The CDR3 is 13 residues long. Trimming took off 1 base at V and 5 bases at J, with 5 bases between the two ends. In nucleotides, the CDR3 is TGCGCCAGCAGCCAAGTTTCTACCGGGGAGCTGTTTTTT. This sequence encodes CASSQVSTGELFF.

This clone showed up just a few times. This sequence joins TRBV7-2 and TRBJ2-1, with a weak D call TRBD2 (5 bases). Germline CDR1 and CDR2: SGHTA and FQGNSA. The CDR3 is 14 residues long. Between the trimmed V and J ends, which lost 4 bases and 5 bases, there was a span of 12 bases. CDR3 coding DNA: TGTGCCAGCAGCTCACCCGGACTCCACAATGAGCAGTTCTTC. Protein product: CASSSPGLHNEQFF.

The V call is TRBV18, the J call TRBJ1-6; D gene uncertain. The CDR3 is 15 amino acids. Germline assignment: CDR1 KGHSH and CDR2 LQKENI. Trimming removed 0 bases from V and 11 bases from J, with 14 bases in between. Written as DNA, the CDR3 is TGTGCCAGCTCACCACCAAGGGTTGCCGCAACACCCCTCCACTTT. This translates into CASSPPRVAATPLHF.

The genes are TRBV11-2 and TRBJ1-1, with D tentatively TRBD1 (6 bases). Looked up from germline, CDR1 is SGHAT and CDR2 is FQNNGV. Trimming removed 0 bases from V and 7 bases from J, with 15 bases in between. The CDR3 extends over 15 amino acids. CDR3 in amino acids: CASSLDRPRGYEAFF. CDR3 nucleotide sequence: TGTGCCAGCAGCTTAGATCGGCCCAGGGGCTATGAAGCTTTCTTT.